This T cell receptor (beta chain) was recovered during a study of blood T cell repertoires in COVID-19. Across the study: Sample material is recorded as cDNA or gDNA derived from T cells, B-cell-depleted T cells, or PBMCs.

CDR1 and CDR2 from the germline V gene are SGHTA and FQGNSA. The CDR3 totals 18 residues. After removal of 5 bases from V and 9 bases from J, the junction contained 23 bases not matched to a gene. Under the authors' procedure: Cell counts per sample came from amplifying reference gene primers. Generated by immunoSEQ multiplex PCR, the TCRdb table keeps only in-frame clones and is missing some. V and J calls plus clone size are reproduced from that table; the DNA served to infer D and trimming. The data hold almost 200,000 clones, with roughly nine tenths observed a single time. This chain uses TRBV7-2 with TRBJ2-7, with 9 positions matching TRBD1. Specimen: peripheral blood. The clonotype originates from a woman in her 70s with acute or convalescent COVID-19. The CDR3 sequence is CASSKGGGLGQGAVLQYF. DNA for the CDR3: TGTGCCAGCAGCAAAGGAGGTGGGTTGGGACAGGGAGCTGTTCTGCAGTACTTC. Using reference TRBV7-2 and TRBJ2-7 for the parts outside the CDR3, the full variable domain is GAGVSQSPSNKVTEKGKDVELRCDPISGHTALYWYRQSLGQGLEFLIYFQGNSAPDKSGLPSDRFSAERTGGSVSTLTIQRTQQEDSAVYLCASSKGGGLGQGAVLQYFGPGTRLTVT.